This T cell receptor (beta chain) appears in the sequencing data of a study of shared clonotypes between healthy human individuals. Study background: CD8 memory received one plate per donor, CD8 naive two, CD4 memory three and CD4 naive three.

It was 150 to 250 ng DNA, 25,000 to 35,000 T cell genomes, that sorted-subset replicate PCRs used. Per the original data handling: Junction-only sequences produced by ImmunoSEQ had no quality scores, so filtering differed. Only in-frame clones appear in the TCRdb table, and some are missing; sequencing was by immunoSEQ multiplex PCR. The V and J calls and the clone size are those of that table, but D and trimming were determined from the DNA. The data hold roughly 2.2 million clones, with 85% to 95% observed a single time. The CDR3 is made up of 15 amino acids. Germline V gene sequence: CDR1 SGHTA, CDR2 FQGNSA. V dropped 3 bases and J dropped 5 bases, with 14 bases sitting between them. CD4+ cell separation produced CD45RA+ naive and CD45RA-negative memory subsets.

The chain is built from TRBV7-2 and TRBJ2-4; either TRBD1 or TRBD2 may supply D (6 bases each). The receptor was derived from a man younger than 35 in good health. Some clones in this sample may be carry-over from other donors' samples. Sequenced sample: naive CD4+ T cells from PBMCs. As for subset: CD45RA+ positively selected. CDR3 sequence (DNA): TGTGCCAGCAGCTTTTTTTGGGGGGCCCAAAACATTCAGTACTTC. It translates to CASSFFWGAQNIQYF.